The entry below gives a single TCR beta chain sequence along with its context. This specimen belongs to a study of blood T cell repertoires in COVID-19. Study-wide context: Whether acute or convalescent, the COVID-19 samples came from the United States, Italy and Spain.

Cohort placement rested on clinical history that participants reported themselves. Method: immunoSEQ multiplex PCR; TCRdb's copy keeps in-frame clones and lacks some. This sample has 300,000 to 350,000 clones, with roughly 90% found just once. The CDR3 is made up of 15 amino acids. V was shortened by 0 bases and J by 4 bases, with 14 bases between the two germline ends. From germline, CDR1 is SGHNT and CDR2 YYREEE (reference sequence). The TCR was taken from a woman aged 18-29 years who had recovered from COVID-19. Specimen: PBMCs or T cells enriched from blood (not recorded which). The V and J genes are TRBV5-4 and TRBJ2-7; TRBD2 might be the D (6 bases). CDR3 sequence reads: CASSLGLAEGYEQYF. CDR3 nucleotide sequence: TGTGCCAGCAGCTTGGGGTTAGCGGAGGGGTACGAGCAGTACTTC.